This T cell receptor beta chain was retrieved from a study of STAT5B mutations in CD4+ large granular lymphocyte leukemia. The CDR3 totals 13 residues. Germline CDR1 is MNHNS and CDR2 is SASEGT. With V trimmed by 6 bases and J by 2 bases, 3 bases remained unmatched. Original methodology: Lowest detectable productive clonotype frequency was 2.59 x 10-5. Only in-frame clones appear in the TCRdb table, and some are missing; sequencing was by immunoSEQ multiplex PCR. V, J and clone size derive from that table, while D and trimming were established from the DNA sequence. The data contain some 33,000 clones, roughly 80% of them singletons.

This chain joins TRBV6-1 and TRBJ2-7, with 8 bases identical to TRBD1. Sequenced input: CD4+ T cells from blood buffy coats. The clonotype originates from a human donor in good health. CDR3 in amino acids: CASRTGVPYEQYF. CDR3 nucleotide sequence: TGTGCCAGCAGGACAGGGGTCCCCTACGAGCAGTACTTC.